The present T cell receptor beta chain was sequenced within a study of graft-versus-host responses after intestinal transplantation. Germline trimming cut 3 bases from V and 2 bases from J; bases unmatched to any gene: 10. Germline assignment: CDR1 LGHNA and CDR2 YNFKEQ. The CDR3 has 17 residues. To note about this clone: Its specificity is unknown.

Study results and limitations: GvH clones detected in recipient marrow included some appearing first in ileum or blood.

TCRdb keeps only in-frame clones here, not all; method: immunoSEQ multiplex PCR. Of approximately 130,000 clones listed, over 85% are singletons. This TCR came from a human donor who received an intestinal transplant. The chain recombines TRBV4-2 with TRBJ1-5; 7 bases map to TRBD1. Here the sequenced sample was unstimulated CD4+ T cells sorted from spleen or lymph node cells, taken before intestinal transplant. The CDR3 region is CASSHRGWQGGNQPQHF. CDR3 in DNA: TGTGCCAGCAGCCACAGAGGTTGGCAGGGGGGCAATCAGCCCCAGCATTTT.